The T cell receptor (beta chain) under discussion was sequenced for a study of T cells in Graves' hyperthyroidism and ophthalmopathy. RNA transcripts gave rise to amplified TCR beta CDR3 regions. Initially, a first-round RT-PCR of the TCR CDR3 employed the HTBI primer set. In TCRdb, the multiplex PCR reads were re-called with MiXCR into one record per CDR3 protein. The sample holds about 700,000 distinct CDR3 sequences, about 15% seen once. Study-wide results and limits: Median prediction lead before ophthalmopathy onset was around 7 months with the model.

In regard to this clonotype: The antigen remains unidentified.

This receptor was taken from a woman aged 18-29 years with Graves' hyperthyroidism. Material for sequencing was blood.

DNA of the CDR3: TGCAGTGCCCAACTTATAGCGGGAGCGGGTGAGCAGTTCTTC. Residues: CSAQLIAGAGEQFF. The chain uses TRBV20-1 and TRBJ2-1; TRBD2 aligns across 9 bases. The CDR3 is made up of 14 amino acids. After removal of 6 bases from V and 9 bases from J, the junction contained 12 bases not matched to a gene. Germline CDR1 is DFQATT and CDR2 is SNEGSKA (reference sequence).